This TCR beta chain was retrieved from a study of OX40 agonist ivuxolimab in advanced cancers. As for the study in general: Those enrolled were 70% to 85% male, with a mean age of roughly 60 years and ages from roughly 20 to 85. Study-level points and caveats: Clonal expansion was seen in CD4+ and CD8+ blood T cells by week 6 at 0.1 to 3.0 mg/kg.

This clone was seen a single time. What it binds is unknown. Profiled with immunoSEQ multiplex PCR; TCRdb holds only in-frame clones, not every one. The table records tens of thousands of clones, 90% to 95% of them present only once. This CDR3 is built from 15 residues. V was trimmed by 4 bases and J by 4 bases, leaving 15 bases between them. CDR1 and CDR2 from the germline V gene are SGHDN and FVKESK. This sample comprised CD4+ or CD8+ T cells sorted from blood, obtained in a trial of the OX40 agonist ivuxolimab. The source is an adult with an advanced solid tumor such as melanoma, head and neck, liver or kidney cancer. J is TRBJ2-3 and V is TRBV14; TRBD2 might be the D (6 bases). Written as DNA, the CDR3 is TGTGCCAGCAGCCCGGGGGTAGTGCTCGCAGATACGCAGTATTTT. Translating it yields CASSPGVVLADTQYF.